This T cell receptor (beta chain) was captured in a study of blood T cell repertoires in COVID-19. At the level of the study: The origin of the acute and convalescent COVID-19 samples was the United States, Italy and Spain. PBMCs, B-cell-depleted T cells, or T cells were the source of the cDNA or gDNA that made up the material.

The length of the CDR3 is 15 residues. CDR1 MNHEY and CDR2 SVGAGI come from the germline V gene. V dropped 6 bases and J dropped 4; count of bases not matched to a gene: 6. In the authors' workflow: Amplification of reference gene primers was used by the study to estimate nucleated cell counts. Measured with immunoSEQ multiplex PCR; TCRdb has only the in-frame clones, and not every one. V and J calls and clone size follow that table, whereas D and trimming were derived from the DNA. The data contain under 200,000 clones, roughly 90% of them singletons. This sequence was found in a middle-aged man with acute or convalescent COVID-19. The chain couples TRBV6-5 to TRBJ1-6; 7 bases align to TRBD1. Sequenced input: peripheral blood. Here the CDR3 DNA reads TGTGCCAGCAGGGGACAGAGACAGTATAATTCACCCCTCCACTTT. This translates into CASRGQRQYNSPLHF.